This TCR beta chain was sequenced during a study of shared clonotypes between healthy human individuals. With 5 bases clipped from V and 6 bases from J, the junction kept 3 bases outside the gene matches. The V gene's germline CDR1 is MDHEN and CDR2 SYDVKM. The CDR3 has 15 amino acids. Naive CD8 cells comprised CD45RO-negative, CCR7-positively selected cells, excluding terminally differentiated effector memory CD45RA+ cells. This table comes from immunoSEQ multiplex PCR, and its TCRdb copy is limited to in-frame clones, with some not included. The profile shows about 1,800,000 clones, approximately 95% of them singletons. This clone occurred once.

The sample comprised naive CD8+ T cells sorted from blood. This chain uses TRBV28 with TRBJ2-1; 14 nucleotides match TRBD2. The sequence came from a man between 18 and 29 years old in good health. The CDR3 DNA reads as TGTGCCAGCAGTGAGGGACTAGCGGGGGTCAATGAGCAGTTCTTC. It codes for CASSEGLAGVNEQFF.